This T cell receptor (beta chain) is drawn from a study of OX40 agonist ivuxolimab in advanced cancers. This clone was picked up one time. Assay: immunoSEQ multiplex PCR; the TCRdb copy retains only in-frame clones and omits some. The profile shows about 35,000 clones, 84% of them singletons. Germline CDR1 and CDR2: SGHDT and YYEEEE. The CDR3 runs 14 residues. Trimming removed 0 bases from V and 8 bases from J, with 14 bases in between. The chain links TRBV5-6 to TRBJ1-2; D is undetermined. The source material was CD4+ or CD8+ T cells sorted from blood, sampled in a trial of the OX40 agonist ivuxolimab. The TCR originated in an adult with an advanced solid tumor such as melanoma, head and neck, liver or kidney cancer. The CDR3 loop reads CASSLVDGARGYTF. The CDR3, as DNA: TGTGCCAGCAGCTTGGTGGACGGAGCCCGAGGCTACACCTTC.